The present T cell receptor (beta chain) was sequenced within a study of blood T cells in healthy people across ages (dated by TCRdb to about 2015). As for the study more broadly: In model experiments, roughly one uniquely barcoded TCR beta cDNA molecule per two T cells was captured by template switching. Donors of different ages were randomly distributed across sequencing lanes to avoid experimental bias. The study measured age-related changes in TCR beta repertoire diversity using deep sequencing normalized with unique cDNA molecular identifiers. The study analyzed two additional independent replicas of 1 million unique cDNA reads from the same blood draw for two donors, one aged 18 to 30 and one aged 80 or older. Four age groups were formed from the donors: young (average approximately 17 years), middle-aged (approximately 42), aged (approximately 60) and long-lived (around 82).

Counted from cysteine to phenylalanine, this CDR3 has 15 amino acids. Just CDR3 DNA is preserved here, 45 bases in frame from base 1. Ends trimmed: V by 1 base, J by 5 bases; bases unmatched to a gene: 9. From a lookup of the germline V gene (reference sequence), CDR1 and CDR2 are GTSNPN and SVGIG. This clonotype was seen a few times. Its antigen is currently not known. No much larger clone is present one base from it, and per-base qualities are unavailable. The paper as a whole reports these results and caveats: Because donor CMV infection status was unknown, age-related changes in expanded clonotypes were potentially confounded. Compared with the aged group, the long-lived group had more naive CD4+ T cells, fewer expanded clones and increased TCR diversity, suggesting age selection. Total diversity estimates from one million sequenced T cells were considered lower bounds and underestimates. Bulk unsorted PBMC profiling prevented conclusive comparison of naive and antigen-experienced compartments. As age increased, observed TCR beta diversity per million T cells dropped in a roughly linear way, and a significant reduction was already evident by age 40. Observed TCR beta diversity correlated strongly with the percentage of naive T cells measured by flow cytometry.

Library prep was done by 5' RACE. This sample was sequenced with an Illumina HiSeq 2500. A second roughly 6 to 12 cycle PCR used a sample-barcoded 5' primer and a J-beta primer mix. Each TCR beta cDNA molecule received a unique molecular identifier from a template-switch 5' adaptor carrying 12 random nucleotides. Each sample yielded at least 2.5 million CDR3-containing paired-end reads. The Mint cDNA synthesis kit, primed by a TRBC-specific oligonucleotide, was used to synthesize first-strand cDNA from all RNA. After uracil-DNA glycosylase treatment, a first 18-cycle PCR used universal primers M1SS and BC2_uni_R on all cDNA. In the original analysis: Normalization of each sample was performed by random selection of 1 million high-quality reads, each carrying a distinct molecular identifier. Instead of being binned into consensus sequences, reads with shared molecular identifiers were discarded. MiTCR, run with a Q25 quality threshold and the strictest error-elimination algorithm, handled CDR3 identification, clonotype clustering and error correction. A nonparametric unseen species model with Euler transformation was used to estimate lower-bound total TCR beta diversity. TCRdb reran the public reads through fastp at Q25 and MiXCR, keeping productive beta chains. Identical CDR3 protein sequences are pooled into one entry, listed with their most common genes and DNA. These V and J calls are TCRdb output, not the study's own analysis. For this sample there are about 650,000 distinct CDR3 sequences; approximately 29% appear just once. In total, the top ten clones hold approximately 15% of the sample.

Donors were a few dozen systemically healthy Caucasian individuals from Russia aged about 6 to 100 years. Each donor gave ten milliliters of peripheral blood, collected into EDTA-treated Vacutainer tubes. Ficoll-Paque density-gradient centrifugation was used to isolate PBMCs, with at least 6 million per sample. Trizol reagent was used to extract total RNA from PBMCs, with at least 6 micrograms per sample. For every donor, an aliquot of PBMCs went through flow cytometry to measure the percentages of naive CD45RAhigh/CD27high T cells. The receptor was derived from a woman aged 80 or older in good health. Donor details come from another sample of the same person, matched by shared clones. The chain is encoded by TRBV30 joined to TRBJ1-1; 8 bases in the junction line up with TRBD1. The sequenced sample consisted of blood. The CDR3 amino acid sequence is: CAWSGRTGTNTEAFF. The bases read TGTGCCTGGAGTGGCCGGACAGGGACGAATACTGAAGCTTTCTTT.